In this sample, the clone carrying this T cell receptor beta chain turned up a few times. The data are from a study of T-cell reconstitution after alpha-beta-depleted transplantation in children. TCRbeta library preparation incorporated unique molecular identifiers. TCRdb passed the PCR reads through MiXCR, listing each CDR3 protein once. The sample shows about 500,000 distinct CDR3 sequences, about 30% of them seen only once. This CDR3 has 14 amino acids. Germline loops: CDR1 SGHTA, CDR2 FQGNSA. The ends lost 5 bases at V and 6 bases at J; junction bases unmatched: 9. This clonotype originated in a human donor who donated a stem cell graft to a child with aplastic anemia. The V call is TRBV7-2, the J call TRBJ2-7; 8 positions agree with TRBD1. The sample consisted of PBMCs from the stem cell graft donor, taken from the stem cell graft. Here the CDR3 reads CASSLDRARGEQYF. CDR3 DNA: TGTGCCAGCAGCCTGGACAGGGCAAGAGGCGAGCAGTACTTC.